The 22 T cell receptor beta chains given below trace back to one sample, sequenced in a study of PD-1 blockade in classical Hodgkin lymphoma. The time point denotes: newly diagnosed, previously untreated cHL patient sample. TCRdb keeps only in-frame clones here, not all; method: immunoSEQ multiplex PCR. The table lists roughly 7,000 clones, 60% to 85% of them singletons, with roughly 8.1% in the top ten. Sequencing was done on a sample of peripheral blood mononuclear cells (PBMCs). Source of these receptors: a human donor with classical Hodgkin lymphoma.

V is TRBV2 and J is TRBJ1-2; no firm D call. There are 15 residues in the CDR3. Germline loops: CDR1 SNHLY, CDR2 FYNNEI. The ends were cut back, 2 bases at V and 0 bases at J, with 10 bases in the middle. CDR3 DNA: TGTGCCAGCAGTGAACAAGGTTCTGCTAACTATGGCTACACCTTC. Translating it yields CASSEQGSANYGYTF.

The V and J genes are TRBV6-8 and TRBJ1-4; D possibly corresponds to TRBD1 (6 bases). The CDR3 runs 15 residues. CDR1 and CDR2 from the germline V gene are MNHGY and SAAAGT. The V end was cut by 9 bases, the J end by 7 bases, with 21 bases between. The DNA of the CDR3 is TGTGCCAGACTCACCCGTACAGGGTGGAGTGAAAAACTGTTTTTT. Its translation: CARLTRTGWSEKLFF.

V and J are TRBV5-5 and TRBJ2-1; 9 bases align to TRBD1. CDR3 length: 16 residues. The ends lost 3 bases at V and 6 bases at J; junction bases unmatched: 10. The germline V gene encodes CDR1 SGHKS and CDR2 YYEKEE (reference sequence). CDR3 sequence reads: CASSYWMGQGGNEQFF. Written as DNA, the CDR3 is TGTGCCAGCAGCTATTGGATGGGACAGGGAGGCAATGAGCAGTTCTTC. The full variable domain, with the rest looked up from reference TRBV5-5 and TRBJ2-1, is DAGVTQSPTHLIKTRGQQVTLRCSPISGHKSVSWYQQVLGQGPQFIFQYYEKEERGRGNFPDRFSARQFPNYSSELNVNALLLGDSALYLCASSYWMGQGGNEQFFGPGTRLTVL.

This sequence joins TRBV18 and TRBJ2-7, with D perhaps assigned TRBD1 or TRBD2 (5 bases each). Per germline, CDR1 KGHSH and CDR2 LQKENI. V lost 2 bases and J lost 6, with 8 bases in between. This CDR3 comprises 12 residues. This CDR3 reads CASSPLGTEQYF. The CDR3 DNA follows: TGTGCCAGCTCACCATTAGGGACCGAGCAGTACTTC.

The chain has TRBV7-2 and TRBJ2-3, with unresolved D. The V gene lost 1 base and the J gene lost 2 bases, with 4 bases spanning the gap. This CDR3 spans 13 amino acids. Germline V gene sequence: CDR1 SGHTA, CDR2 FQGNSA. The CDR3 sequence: CASSLDPTDTQYF. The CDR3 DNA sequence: TGTGCCAGCAGCTTAGACCCCACAGATACGCAGTATTTT.

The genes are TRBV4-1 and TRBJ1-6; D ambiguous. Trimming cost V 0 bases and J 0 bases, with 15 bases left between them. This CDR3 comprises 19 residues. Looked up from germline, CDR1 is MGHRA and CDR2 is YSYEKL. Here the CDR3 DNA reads TGCGCCAGCAGCCAAGATTTAGGAACTCCGAGCTCCTATAATTCACCCCTCCACTTT. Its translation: CASSQDLGTPSSYNSPLHF.

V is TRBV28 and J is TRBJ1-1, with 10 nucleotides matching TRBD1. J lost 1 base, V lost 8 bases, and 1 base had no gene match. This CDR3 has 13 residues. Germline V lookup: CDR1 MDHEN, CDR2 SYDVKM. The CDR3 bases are TGTGCCAGCCGGGACAGGGGGAACACTGAAGCTTTCTTT. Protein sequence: CASRDRGNTEAFF.

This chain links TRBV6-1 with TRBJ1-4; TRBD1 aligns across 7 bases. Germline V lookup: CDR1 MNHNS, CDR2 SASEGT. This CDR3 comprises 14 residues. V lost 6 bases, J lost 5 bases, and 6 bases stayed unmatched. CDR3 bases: TGTGCCAGCAGGCGCAGGGGGGAAAATGAAAAACTGTTTTTT. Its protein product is CASRRRGENEKLFF.

The CDR3 DNA follows: TGTGCCAGCAGTGAAATTAGGGATTCGGACACCATATATTTT. It is translated as CASSEIRDSDTIYF. The chain carries TRBV2 and TRBJ1-3; D ambiguous. Trimming shortened V by 2 bases and J by 8 bases, and 13 bases separated the two germline ends. Germline V lookup: CDR1 SNHLY, CDR2 FYNNEI. The CDR3 is 14 amino acids.

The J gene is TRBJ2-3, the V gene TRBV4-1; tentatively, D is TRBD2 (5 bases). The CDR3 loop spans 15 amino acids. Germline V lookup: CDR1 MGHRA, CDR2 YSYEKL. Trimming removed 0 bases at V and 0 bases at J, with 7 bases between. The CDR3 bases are TGCGCCAGCAGCCAAGATCGGGGTAGCACAGATACGCAGTATTTT. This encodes CASSQDRGSTDTQYF.

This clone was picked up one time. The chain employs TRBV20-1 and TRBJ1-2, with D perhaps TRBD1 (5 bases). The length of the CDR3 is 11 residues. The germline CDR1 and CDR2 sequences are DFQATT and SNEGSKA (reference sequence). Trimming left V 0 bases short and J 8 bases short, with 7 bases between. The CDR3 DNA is TGCAGTGCTAGAGATACAGGCGGCTACACCTTC. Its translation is CSARDTGGYTF.

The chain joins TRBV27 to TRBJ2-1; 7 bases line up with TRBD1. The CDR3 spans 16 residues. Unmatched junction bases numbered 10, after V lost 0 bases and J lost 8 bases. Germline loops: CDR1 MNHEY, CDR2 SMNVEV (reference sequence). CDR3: CASSLSPGQSWDEQFF. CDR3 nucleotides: TGTGCCAGCAGTTTATCTCCGGGACAGAGTTGGGATGAGCAGTTCTTC.

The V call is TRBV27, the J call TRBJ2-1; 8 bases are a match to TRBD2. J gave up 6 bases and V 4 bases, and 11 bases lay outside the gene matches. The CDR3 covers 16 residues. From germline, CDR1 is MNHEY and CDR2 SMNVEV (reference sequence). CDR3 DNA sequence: TGTGCCAGCAGTTCCTCCGGGGGGGGTTATTCCAATGAGCAGTTCTTC. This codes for CASSSSGGGYSNEQFF.

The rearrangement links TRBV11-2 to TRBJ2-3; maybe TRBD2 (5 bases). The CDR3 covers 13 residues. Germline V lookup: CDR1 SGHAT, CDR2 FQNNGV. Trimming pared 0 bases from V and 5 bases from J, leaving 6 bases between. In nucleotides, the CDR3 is TGTGCCAGCAGCTTAGATCGGGGAGATACGCAGTATTTT. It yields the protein CASSLDRGDTQYF.

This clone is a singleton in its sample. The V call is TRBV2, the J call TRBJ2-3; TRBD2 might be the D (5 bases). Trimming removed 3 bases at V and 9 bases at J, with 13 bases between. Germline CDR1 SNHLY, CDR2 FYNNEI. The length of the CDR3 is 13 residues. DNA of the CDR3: TGTGCCAGCAGTGATAACTCCCGGGAAACGCAGTATTTT. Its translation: CASSDNSRETQYF. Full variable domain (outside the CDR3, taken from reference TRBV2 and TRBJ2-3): EPEVTQTPSHQVTQMGQEVILRCVPISNHLYFYWYRQILGQKVEFLVSFYNNEISEKSEIFDDQFSVERPDGSNFTLKIRSTKLEDSAMYFCASSDNSRETQYFGPGTRLTVL.

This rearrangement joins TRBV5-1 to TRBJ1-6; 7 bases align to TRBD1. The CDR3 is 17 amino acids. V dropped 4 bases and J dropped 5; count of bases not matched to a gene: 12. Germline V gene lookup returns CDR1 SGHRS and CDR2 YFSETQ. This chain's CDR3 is CASSRSSRQGNNSPLHF. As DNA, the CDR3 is TGCGCCAGCAGCCGTTCTTCCCGACAGGGTAATAATTCACCCCTCCACTTT. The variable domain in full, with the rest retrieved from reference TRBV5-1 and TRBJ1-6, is KAGVTQTPRYLIKTRGQQVTLSCSPISGHRSVSWYQQTPGQGLQFLFEYFSETQRNKGNFPGRFSGRQFSNSRSEMNVSTLELGDSALYLCASSRSSRQGNNSPLHFGNGTRLTVT.

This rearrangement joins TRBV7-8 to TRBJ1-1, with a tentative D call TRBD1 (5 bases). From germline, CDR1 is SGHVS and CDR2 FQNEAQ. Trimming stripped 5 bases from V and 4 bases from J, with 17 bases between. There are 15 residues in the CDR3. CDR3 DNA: TGTGCCAGCAGCGGATCAGGGATTGTCACCACTGAAGCTTTCTTT. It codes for CASSGSGIVTTEAFF.

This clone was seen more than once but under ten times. CDR3 DNA: TGTGCCAGCAGCCGAGCGGGCGGGGGCTACAATGAGCAGTTCTTC. Amino acids: CASSRAGGGYNEQFF. V gene TRBV7-9 combines with J gene TRBJ2-1; 7 bases agree with TRBD2. V was clipped by 5 bases and J by 3 bases; unmatched bases: 7. CDR3 length: 15 amino acids. The germline V gene encodes CDR1 SEHNR and CDR2 FQNEAQ (reference sequence).

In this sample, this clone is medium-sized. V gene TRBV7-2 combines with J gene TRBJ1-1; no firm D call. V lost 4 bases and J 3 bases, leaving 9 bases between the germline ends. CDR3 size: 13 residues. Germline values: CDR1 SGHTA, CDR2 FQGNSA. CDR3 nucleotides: TGTGCCAGCAGCTCCTCGGTATACACTGAAGCTTTCTTT. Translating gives CASSSSVYTEAFF.

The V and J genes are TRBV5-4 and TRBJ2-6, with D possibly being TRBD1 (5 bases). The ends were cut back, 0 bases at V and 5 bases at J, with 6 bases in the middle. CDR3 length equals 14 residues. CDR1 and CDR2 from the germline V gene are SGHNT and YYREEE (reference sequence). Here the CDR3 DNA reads TGTGCCAGCAGCTTGGAGGGGCGGGCCAACGTCCTGACTTTC. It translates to CASSLEGRANVLTF. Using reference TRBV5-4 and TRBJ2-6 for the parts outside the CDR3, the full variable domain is ETGVTQSPTHLIKTRGQQVTLRCSSQSGHNTVSWYQQALGQGPQFIFQYYREEENGRGNFPPRFSGLQFPNYSSELNVNALELDDSALYLCASSLEGRANVLTFGAGSRLTVL.

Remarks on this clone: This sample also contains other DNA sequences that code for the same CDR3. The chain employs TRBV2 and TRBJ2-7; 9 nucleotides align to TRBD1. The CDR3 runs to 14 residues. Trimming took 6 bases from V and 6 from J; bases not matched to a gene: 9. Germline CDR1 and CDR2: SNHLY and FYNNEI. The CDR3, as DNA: TGTGCCAGCAGCTTAGGACAGGGGTTTGGCGAGCAGTACTTC. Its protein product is CASSLGQGFGEQYF.

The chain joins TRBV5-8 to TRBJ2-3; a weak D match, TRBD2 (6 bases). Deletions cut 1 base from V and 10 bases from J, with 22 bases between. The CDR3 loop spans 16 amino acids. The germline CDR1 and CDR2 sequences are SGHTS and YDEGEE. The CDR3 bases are TGTGCCAGCAGCTTGTGGCTAGCGCTATCTGGCGAGGCGCAGTATTTT. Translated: CASSLWLALSGEAQYF.